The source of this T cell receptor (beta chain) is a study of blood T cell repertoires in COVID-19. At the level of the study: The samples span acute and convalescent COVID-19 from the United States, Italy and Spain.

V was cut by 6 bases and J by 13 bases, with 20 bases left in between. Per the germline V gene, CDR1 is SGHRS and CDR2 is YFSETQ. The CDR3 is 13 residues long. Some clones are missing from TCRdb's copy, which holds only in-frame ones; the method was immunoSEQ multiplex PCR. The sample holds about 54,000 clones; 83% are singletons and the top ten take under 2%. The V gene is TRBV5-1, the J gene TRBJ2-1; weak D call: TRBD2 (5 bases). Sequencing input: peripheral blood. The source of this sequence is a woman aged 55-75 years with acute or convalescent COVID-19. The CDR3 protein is CASNPGGELLQFF. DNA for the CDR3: TGCGCCAGCAACCCTGGAGGCGAACTCCTTCAGTTCTTC.